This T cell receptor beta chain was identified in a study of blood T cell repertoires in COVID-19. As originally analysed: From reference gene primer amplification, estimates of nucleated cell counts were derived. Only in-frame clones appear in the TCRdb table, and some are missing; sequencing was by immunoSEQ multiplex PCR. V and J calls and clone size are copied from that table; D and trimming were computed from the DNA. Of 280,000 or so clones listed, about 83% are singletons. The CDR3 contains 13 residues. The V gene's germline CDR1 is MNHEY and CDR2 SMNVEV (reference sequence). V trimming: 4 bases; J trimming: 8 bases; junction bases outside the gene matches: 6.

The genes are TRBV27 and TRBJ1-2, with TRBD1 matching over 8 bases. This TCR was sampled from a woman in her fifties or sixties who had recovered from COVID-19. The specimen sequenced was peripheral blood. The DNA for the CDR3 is TGTGCCAGCAGTTATTTGGACAGGGTCGGCTACACCTTC. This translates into CASSYLDRVGYTF.